These T cell receptor beta chains were read from a single sample in a study of radiation and T cells in renal cell carcinoma. Sequenced by immunoSEQ multiplex PCR; TCRdb stores in-frame clones only, minus some. In the table there are 150,000 to 200,000 clones, about 88% of which are singletons. The sample was blood, taken from a patient whose treatment included radiotherapy and nephrectomy. The receptors derive from a woman in her forties or fifties with renal cell carcinoma. Both conserved end residues are part of each CDR3. A D gene is named only where the DNA matches it firmly. Some rows have no size entry. The others give once, few or many, or a class for an expanded clone.

j_gene | v_gene | abundance | d_gene | CDR3aa | CDR3nt
TRBJ2-2 | TRBV5-1 | - | - | CASSLSRGDTGELFF | TGCGCCAGCAGCTTGAGCAGGGGTGACACCGGGGAGCTGTTTTTT
TRBJ1-2 | TRBV10-2 | - | - | CASSEYGGSYGYTF | TGCGCCAGCAGTGAGTATGGGGGCAGCTATGGCTACACCTTC
TRBJ2-6 | TRBV7-8 | - | TRBD1 | CASSPLAGTGVSGANVLTF | TGTGCCAGCAGCCCTCTGGCTGGGACAGGGGTCTCTGGGGCCAACGTCCTGACTTTC
TRBJ1-1 | TRBV29-1 | - | - | CSGVDSEAFF | TGCAGCGGGGTGGACAGTGAAGCTTTCTTT
TRBJ2-3 | TRBV11-2 | - | TRBD1 | CASSYLGQGAVDTQYF | TGTGCCAGCAGCTATTTGGGACAGGGGGCGGTCGATACGCAGTATTTT
TRBJ2-5 | TRBV4-2 | once | - | CASSQDLVTGTQYF | TGTGCCAGCAGCCAAGATCTAGTGACGGGGACCCAGTACTTC
TRBJ2-5 | TRBV6-8 | - | TRBD1 | CASSYYQGAKETQYF | TGTGCCAGCAGTTACTATCAGGGGGCTAAGGAGACCCAGTACTTC
TRBJ2-3 | TRBV11-3 | - | - | CASSLVEDTQYF | TGTGCCAGCAGCCTCGTAGAAGATACGCAGTATTTT
TRBJ2-5 | TRBV4-2 | - | TRBD2 | CASSQGGGDLGETQYF | TGTGCCAGCAGCCAAGGCGGGGGGGACCTCGGGGAGACCCAGTACTTC
TRBJ2-4 | TRBV21-1 | - | - | CASSKAGDRGARAKNIQYF | TGTGCCAGCAGCAAAGCCGGGGACAGGGGGGCCCGAGCCAAAAACATTCAGTACTTC
TRBJ2-1 | TRBV27 | - | TRBD1 | CASSPLDRGSYNEQFF | TGTGCCAGCAGCCCGCTCGACAGGGGATCCTACAATGAGCAGTTCTTC
TRBJ1-5 | TRBV29-1 | - | - | CSVADGLLGNQPQHF | TGCAGCGTCGCGGACGGACTCCTGGGCAATCAGCCCCAGCATTTT
TRBJ1-5 | TRBV6-5 | - | TRBD1 | CASKPDREGRQPQHF | TGTGCCAGCAAACCGGACAGGGAAGGAAGACAGCCCCAGCATTTT
TRBJ1-2 | TRBV19 | - | TRBD1 | CASSGYGTGGINYGYTF | TGTGCCAGTAGTGGCTACGGGACAGGGGGAATTAACTATGGCTACACCTTC
TRBJ1-2 | TRBV14 | - | - | CASSQAPWGGQLIYGYTF | TGTGCCAGCAGCCAAGCCCCGTGGGGAGGACAGCTAATTTATGGCTACACCTTC
TRBJ1-2 | TRBV2 | - | TRBD1 | CASKEISTGGAGYTF | TGTGCCAGCAAGGAGATCTCTACAGGGGGCGCTGGCTACACCTTC
TRBJ1-6 | TRBV6-1 | - | - | CASLGDSYNSPLHF | TGTGCCAGCCTTGGCGACTCCTATAATTCACCCCTCCACTTT
TRBJ1-1 | TRBV4-1 | - | TRBD1 | CASTRDRVAFF | TGCGCCAGCACCCGGGACAGGGTGGCTTTCTTT
TRBJ2-4 | TRBV5-1 | - | TRBD1 | CASSSHRGGKNIQYF | TGCGCCAGCAGCTCGCACAGGGGCGGCAAAAACATTCAGTACTTC
TRBJ1-4 | TRBV27 | - | TRBD1 | CASRIQGDNEKLFF | TGTGCCAGCAGGATACAGGGGGATAATGAAAAACTGTTTTTT
TRBJ2-7 | TRBV5-4 | once | - | CASTLGTASSYEQYF | TGTGCCAGCACCCTGGGGACCGCCAGCTCCTACGAGCAGTACTTC
TRBJ2-7 | TRBV6-5 | - | - | CASTPTRGGGEQYF | TGTGCCAGCACCCCCACCCGTGGCGGAGGCGAGCAGTACTTC
TRBJ1-6 | TRBV16 | - | - | CASSPRTTSSSPLHF | TGTGCCAGCAGCCCACGCACAACCAGCTCTTCACCCCTCCACTTT
TRBJ2-2 | TRBV19 | - | TRBD2 | CASSIYTSGGTGELFF | TGTGCCAGTAGTATATACACTAGCGGGGGGACCGGGGAGCTGTTTTTT
TRBJ2-2 | TRBV6-1 | once | - | CASRGDTGELFF | TGTGCCAGCAGGGGGGACACCGGGGAGCTGTTTTTT
TRBJ1-6 | TRBV6-6 | - | - | CASRPPSRLNNSPLHF | TGTGCCAGCAGGCCACCATCCCGACTGAATAATTCACCCCTCCACTTT
TRBJ1-1 | TRBV27 | - | TRBD1 | CASSLGTGVRDTEAFF | TGTGCCAGCAGTTTAGGGACAGGGGTTAGAGACACTGAAGCTTTCTTT
TRBJ2-7 | TRBV2 | - | TRBD1 | CASTRDRRYEQYF | TGTGCCAGCACCCGGGACAGGCGGTACGAGCAGTACTTC
TRBJ1-1 | TRBV5-4 | - | TRBD1 | CASRKDRAVDTEAFF | TGTGCCAGCAGAAAAGACAGGGCCGTCGACACTGAAGCTTTCTTT
TRBJ1-6 | TRBV5-4 | - | - | CASSLESGNSPLHF | TGTGCCAGCAGCTTGGAGTCCGGGAATTCACCCCTCCACTTT
TRBJ2-3 | TRBV5-1 | - | TRBD2 | CASSYRSSGGPDTQYF | TGCGCCAGCAGCTACCGGAGTAGCGGGGGCCCAGATACGCAGTATTTT
TRBJ1-2 | TRBV9 | once | TRBD1 | CASSALQGGDGYTF | TGTGCCAGCAGCGCATTACAGGGGGGTGATGGCTACACCTTC
TRBJ1-1 | TRBV5-1 | few | - | CASSSQGGTEAFF | TGCGCCAGCAGCTCACAGGGAGGAACTGAAGCTTTCTTT
TRBJ1-1 | TRBV7-9 | - | - | CASSVQGPNTEAFF | TGTGCCAGCAGCGTACAGGGCCCGAACACTGAAGCTTTCTTT
TRBJ1-1 | TRBV28 | - | - | CASSWSRAVEAFF | TGTGCCAGCAGTTGGAGTAGGGCAGTTGAAGCTTTCTTT
TRBJ2-7 | TRBV7-9 | - | - | CASSLVPRGRDEQYF | TGTGCCAGCAGCTTAGTGCCCAGGGGCCGCGACGAGCAGTACTTC
TRBJ2-5 | TRBV5-1 | - | TRBD1 | CASSLAPGGQETQYF | TGCGCCAGCAGCTTGGCCCCAGGGGGTCAAGAGACCCAGTACTTC
TRBJ2-1 | TRBV7-9 | - | TRBD1 | CASSRAWGQGAGEQFF | TGTGCCAGCAGCCGCGCATGGGGACAGGGGGCAGGGGAGCAGTTCTTC
TRBJ2-3 | TRBV5-1 | - | TRBD2 | CASSERGASTDTQYF | TGCGCCAGCAGCGAGCGGGGGGCTAGCACAGATACGCAGTATTTT
TRBJ2-1 | TRBV2 | once | - | CASSEEEGEFF | TGTGCCAGCAGTGAAGAAGAGGGGGAGTTCTTC
TRBJ2-7 | TRBV7-2 | - | - | CASSSGSAPYEQYF | TGTGCCAGCAGCTCCGGATCGGCCCCCTACGAGCAGTACTTC
TRBJ1-5 | TRBV6-5 | - | TRBD1 | CASSYTTGFGQPQHF | TGTGCCAGCAGTTATACGACAGGGTTTGGTCAGCCCCAGCATTTT
TRBJ2-1 | TRBV7-2 | - | TRBD2 | CASSAPGLVDEQFF | TGTGCCAGCAGCGCCCCGGGACTAGTCGATGAGCAGTTCTTC
TRBJ1-6 | TRBV4-3 | once | TRBD1 | CASSQRGGTGISSYNSPLHF | TGCGCCAGCAGCCAAAGAGGGGGGACAGGGATTAGCTCCTATAATTCACCCCTCCACTTT
TRBJ2-7 | TRBV30 | - | TRBD1 | CAWNSGQLLGKYF | TGTGCCTGGAACTCGGGACAGTTACTCGGGAAGTACTTC
TRBJ1-2 | TRBV21-1 | - | - | CASSRPGVEDYGYTF | TGTGCCAGCAGCCGTCCAGGGGTCGAGGACTATGGCTACACCTTC
TRBJ2-6 | TRBV6-1 | - | - | CASCPNSSGANVLTF | TGTGCCAGCTGCCCGAACAGCTCTGGGGCCAACGTCCTGACTTTC
TRBJ2-3 | TRBV11-3 | - | TRBD1 | CASSLEGTGTDTQYF | TGTGCCAGCAGCTTAGAAGGGACAGGCACAGATACGCAGTATTTT